The present entry profiles one TCR beta chain with its context. Its antigen is not known. The sample originates from a study of ipilimumab plus nivolumab after autologous stem cell transplantation. CDR1 is LNHDA, CDR2 SQIVND, per germline (reference sequence). CDR3 length equals 14 residues. V lost 8 bases and J lost 1; bases outside the gene matches: 3. The study's findings and limits: Authors suggest TCR repertoire, Treg phenotype and gut microbiota support further study.

Ipilimumab, 1 mg/kg, started 14 to 28 days after autologous transplant. TCRdb keeps only in-frame clones here, not all; method: immunoSEQ multiplex PCR. The data hold tens of thousands of clones, with just under 75% observed a single time. The sample here was PBMCs, taken in a trial of ipilimumab plus nivolumab as post-transplant consolidation. The rearrangement joins TRBV19 to TRBJ2-5; 11 nucleotides line up with TRBD2. The origin of this receptor is a male donor with diffuse large B-cell lymphoma. CDR3 nucleotide sequence: TGTGCCAGTGATAGCGGGGGGGCCCAAGAGACCCAGTACTTC. Translation: CASDSGGAQETQYF.